This TCR beta chain came from a study of T cell responses to AZD1222 COVID-19 vaccine. As for the study in general: Pooled together were second doses at about 4 or about 12 weeks. Study-wide points: Among the donors, most were white British and more were female, and clonal diversity was possibly underestimated. When two AZD1222 doses had been given, Spike-specific TCR breadth and depth rose. With dominance at 160-218 and 743-854, vaccine-associated CD4 TCRs spanned spike.

This clone was counted only a few times. Its antigen is unidentified. Germline-derived CDR1 and CDR2 are MNHEY and SVGAGI. There are 14 residues in the CDR3. V lost 7 bases to trimming and J lost 2 bases; unmatched junction nucleotides: 3. Repertoires were generated with immunoSEQ multiplex PCR, while TCRdb's copy carries only in-frame clones and drops some. The sample includes roughly 96,000 clones, 88% of them seen just once. The V call is TRBV6-5, the J call TRBJ1-3; 9 positions match TRBD1. Specimen: peripheral blood, collected on day 0 of AZD1222 vaccination. This receptor was taken from an adult in good health. The CDR3 nucleotides read TGTGCCAGCAAAGGGGACAGGGCTGGAAACACCATATATTTT. This translates into CASKGDRAGNTIYF.